The 4 T cell receptor beta chains reported below all come from one sample, sequenced in a study of T cells after yellow fever vaccination. MiXCR, applied by TCRdb to the 5' RACE reads, yields one record per CDR3 protein. The sample includes some 320,000 distinct CDR3 sequences, 8.7% of them seen just once. The source material was PBMCs, sampled on the day of the first yellow fever vaccination. These receptors were obtained from a man aged 18 to 30 who received the YFV17D yellow fever vaccine.

The sample holds a few counts of this clonotype. The chain links TRBV2 to TRBJ2-1, with D hard to call. Trimming removed 3 bases from V and 2 bases from J, with 8 bases in between. The CDR3 sequence is 14 residues long. Germline V gene lookup returns CDR1 SNHLY and CDR2 FYNNEI. CDR3 loop: CASSEFRTYNEQFF. The CDR3 coding sequence is TGTGCCAGCAGTGAGTTCAGAACCTACAATGAGCAGTTCTTC.

This clonotype came up a few times. The chain carries TRBV12-3 or TRBV12-4 and TRBJ2-1; 12 bases match TRBD2. This CDR3 is 18 amino acids long. The V segment lost 6 bases and the J segment 5 bases; nucleotides outside the gene matches: 14. The CDR3, as DNA: TGTGCCAGCAGCGTTAAGGCGCCGGGACTAGCGGGCCACAATGAGCAGTTCTTC. It is translated as CASSVKAPGLAGHNEQFF.

This clonotype has more than one count but fewer than ten. The chain employs TRBV11-2 and TRBJ1-6, with D possibly being TRBD1 (5 bases). V dropped 2 bases and J dropped 3 bases, with 8 bases sitting between them. The CDR3 is made up of 15 amino acids. From germline, CDR1 is SGHAT and CDR2 FQNNGV. The CDR3 loop is CASSLIQGYNSPLHF. The CDR3, as DNA: TGTGCCAGCAGCTTAATTCAGGGCTATAATTCACCCCTCCACTTT.

This clonotype was counted between two and nine times. The gene calls are TRBV29-1 and TRBJ2-1; no clear D. The CDR3 loop spans 11 amino acids. Trimming removed 3 bases from V and 10 bases from J, with 10 bases in between. The germline CDR1 and CDR2 sequences are SQVTM and ANQGSEA. In nucleotides, the CDR3 is TGCAGCGTTGACGGTGCTTTAGAGCAGTTCTTC. Residues: CSVDGALEQFF.